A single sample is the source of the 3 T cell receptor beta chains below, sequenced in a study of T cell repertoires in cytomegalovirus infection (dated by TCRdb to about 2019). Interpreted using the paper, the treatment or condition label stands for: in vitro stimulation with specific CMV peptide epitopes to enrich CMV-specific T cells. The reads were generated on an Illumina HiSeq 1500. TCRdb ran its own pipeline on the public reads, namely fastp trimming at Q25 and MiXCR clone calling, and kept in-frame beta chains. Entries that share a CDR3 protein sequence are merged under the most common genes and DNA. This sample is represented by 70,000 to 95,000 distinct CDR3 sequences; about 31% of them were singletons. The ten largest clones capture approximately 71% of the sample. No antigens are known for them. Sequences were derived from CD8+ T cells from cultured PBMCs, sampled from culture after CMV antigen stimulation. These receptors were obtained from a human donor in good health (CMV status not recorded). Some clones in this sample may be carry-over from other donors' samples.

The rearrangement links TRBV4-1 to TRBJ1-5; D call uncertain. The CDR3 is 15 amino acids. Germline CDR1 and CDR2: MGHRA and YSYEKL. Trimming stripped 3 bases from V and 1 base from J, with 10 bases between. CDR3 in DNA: TGCGCCAGCAGCCAGTTAGAAGGGAGCAATCAGCCCCAGCATTTT. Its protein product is CASSQLEGSNQPQHF.

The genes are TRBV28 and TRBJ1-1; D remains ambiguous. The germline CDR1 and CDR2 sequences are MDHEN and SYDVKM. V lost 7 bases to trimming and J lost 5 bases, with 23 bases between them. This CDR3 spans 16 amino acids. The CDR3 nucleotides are TGTGCCAGCACCTCTCAAGAGAAGGACCAGTGGACTGAAGCTTTCTTT. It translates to CASTSQEKDQWTEAFF. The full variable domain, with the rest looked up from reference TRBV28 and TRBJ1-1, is DVKVTQSSRYLVKRTGEKVFLECVQDMDHENMFWYRQDPGLGLRLIYFSYDVKMKEKGDIPEGYSVSREKKERFSLILESASTNQTSMYLCASTSQEKDQWTEAFFGQGTRLTVV.

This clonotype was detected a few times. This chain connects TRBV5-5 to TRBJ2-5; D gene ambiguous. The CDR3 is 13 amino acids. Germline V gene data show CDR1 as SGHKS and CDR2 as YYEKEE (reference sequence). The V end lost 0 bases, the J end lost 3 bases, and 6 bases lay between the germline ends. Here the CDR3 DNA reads TGTGCCAGCAGCTTGGGAAACGAAGAGACCCAGTACTTC. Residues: CASSLGNEETQYF.